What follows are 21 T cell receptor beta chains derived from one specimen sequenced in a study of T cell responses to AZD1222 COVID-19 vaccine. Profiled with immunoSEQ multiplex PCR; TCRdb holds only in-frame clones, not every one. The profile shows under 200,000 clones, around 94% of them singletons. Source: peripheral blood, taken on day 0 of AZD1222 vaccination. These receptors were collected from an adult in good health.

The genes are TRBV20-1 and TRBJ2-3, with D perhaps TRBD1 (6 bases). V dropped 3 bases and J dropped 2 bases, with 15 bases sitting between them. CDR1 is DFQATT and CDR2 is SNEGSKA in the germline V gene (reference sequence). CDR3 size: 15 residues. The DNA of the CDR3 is TGCAGTGCTAGTACGGCCCAGGGGCCCACAGATACGCAGTATTTT. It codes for CSASTAQGPTDTQYF.

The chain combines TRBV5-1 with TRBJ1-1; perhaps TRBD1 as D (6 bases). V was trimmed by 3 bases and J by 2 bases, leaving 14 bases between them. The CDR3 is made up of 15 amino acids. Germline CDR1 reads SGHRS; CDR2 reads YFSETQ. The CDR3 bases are TGCGCCAGCAGCTCGGGGGCGCAGGTAAACACTGAAGCTTTCTTT. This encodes CASSSGAQVNTEAFF.

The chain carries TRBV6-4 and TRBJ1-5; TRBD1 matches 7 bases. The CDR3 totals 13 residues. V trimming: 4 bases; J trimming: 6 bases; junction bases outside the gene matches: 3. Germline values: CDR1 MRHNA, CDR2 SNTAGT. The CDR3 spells CASSAAGGQPQHF. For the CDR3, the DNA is TGTGCCAGCAGTGCGGCAGGGGGTCAGCCCCAGCATTTT.

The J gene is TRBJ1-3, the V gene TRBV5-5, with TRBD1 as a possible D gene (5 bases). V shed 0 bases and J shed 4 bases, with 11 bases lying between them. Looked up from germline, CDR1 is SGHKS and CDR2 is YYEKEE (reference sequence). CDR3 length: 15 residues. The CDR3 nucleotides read TGTGCCAGCAGCTTGGCATATGGGGGAGGAAACACCATATATTTT. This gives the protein CASSLAYGGGNTIYF.

CDR3 sequence (DNA): TGCGCCAGCAGCCAACCTGGGGAGGGGGCGGGCGAAAAACTGTTTTTT. Protein: CASSQPGEGAGEKLFF. This chain uses TRBV4-1 with TRBJ1-4; TRBD1 aligns across 7 bases. V shed 2 bases and J 8 bases; nucleotides not matched to a gene: 11. CDR3 length: 16 residues. CDR1 MGHRA and CDR2 YSYEKL come from the germline V gene.

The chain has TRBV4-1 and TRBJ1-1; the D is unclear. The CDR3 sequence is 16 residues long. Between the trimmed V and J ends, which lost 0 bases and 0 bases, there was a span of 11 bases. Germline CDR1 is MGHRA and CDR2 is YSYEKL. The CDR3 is CASSQDSTPLNTEAFF. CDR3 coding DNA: TGCGCCAGCAGCCAAGACAGCACTCCACTGAACACTGAAGCTTTCTTT.

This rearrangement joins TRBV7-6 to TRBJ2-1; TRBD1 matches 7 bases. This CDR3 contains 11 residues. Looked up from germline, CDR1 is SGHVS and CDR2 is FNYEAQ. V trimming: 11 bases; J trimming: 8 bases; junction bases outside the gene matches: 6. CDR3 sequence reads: CACLTGDEQFF. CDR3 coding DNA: TGTGCCTGCCTAACAGGGGATGAGCAGTTCTTC.

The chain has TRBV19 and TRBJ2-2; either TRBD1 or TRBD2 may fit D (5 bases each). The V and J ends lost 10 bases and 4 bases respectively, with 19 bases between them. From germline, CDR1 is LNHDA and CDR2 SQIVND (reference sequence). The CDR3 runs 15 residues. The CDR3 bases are TGTGCCACCGCCGAATCTACTAGGGGCACCGGGGAGCTGTTTTTT. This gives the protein CATAESTRGTGELFF.

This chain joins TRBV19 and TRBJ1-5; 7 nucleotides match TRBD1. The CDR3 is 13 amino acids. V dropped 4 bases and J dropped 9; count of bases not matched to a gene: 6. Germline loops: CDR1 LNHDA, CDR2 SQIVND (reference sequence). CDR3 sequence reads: CASSTHRGGPQHF. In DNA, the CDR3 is TGTGCCAGTAGTACTCACAGGGGAGGGCCCCAGCATTTT.

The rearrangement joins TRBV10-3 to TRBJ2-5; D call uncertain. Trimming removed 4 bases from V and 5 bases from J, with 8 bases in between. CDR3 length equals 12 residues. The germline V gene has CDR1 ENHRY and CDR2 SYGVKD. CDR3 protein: CAISVNGETQYF. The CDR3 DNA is TGTGCCATCAGTGTGAACGGGGAGACCCAGTACTTC.

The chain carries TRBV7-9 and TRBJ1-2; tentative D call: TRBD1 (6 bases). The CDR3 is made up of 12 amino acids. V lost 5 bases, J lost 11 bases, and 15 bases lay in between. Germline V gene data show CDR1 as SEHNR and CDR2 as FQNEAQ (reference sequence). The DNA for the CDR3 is TGTGCCAGCAGCCTACCGGGACACCTATACACCTTC. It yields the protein CASSLPGHLYTF.

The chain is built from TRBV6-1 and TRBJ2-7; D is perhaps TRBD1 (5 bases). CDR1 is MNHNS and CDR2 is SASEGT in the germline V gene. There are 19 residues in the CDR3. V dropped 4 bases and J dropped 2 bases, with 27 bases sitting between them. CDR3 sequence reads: CASSGLQLTRRQYPYEQYF. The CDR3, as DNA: TGTGCCAGCAGTGGCCTCCAATTAACCCGGCGACAGTACCCCTACGAGCAGTACTTC.

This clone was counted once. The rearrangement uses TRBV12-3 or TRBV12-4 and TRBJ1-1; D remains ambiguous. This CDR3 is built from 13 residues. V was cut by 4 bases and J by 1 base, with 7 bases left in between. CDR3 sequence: CASSSMRNTEAFF. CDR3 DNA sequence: TGTGCCAGCAGTTCTATGAGGAACACTGAAGCTTTCTTT.

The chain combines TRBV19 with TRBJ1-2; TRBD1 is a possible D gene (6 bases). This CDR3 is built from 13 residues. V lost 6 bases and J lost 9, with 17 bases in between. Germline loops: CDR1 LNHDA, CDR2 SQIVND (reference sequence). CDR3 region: CASRGGPILSYTF. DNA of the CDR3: TGTGCCAGTAGAGGGGGACCGATACTAAGCTACACCTTC.

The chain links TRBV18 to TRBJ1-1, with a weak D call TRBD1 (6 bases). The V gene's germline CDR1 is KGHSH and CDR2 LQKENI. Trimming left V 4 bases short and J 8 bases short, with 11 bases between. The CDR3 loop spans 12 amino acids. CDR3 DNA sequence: TGTGCCAGCTCACTGAACAGGGAGGAAGCTTTCTTT. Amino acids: CASSLNREEAFF. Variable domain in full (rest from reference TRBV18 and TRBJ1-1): NAGVMQNPRHLVRRRGQEARLRCSPMKGHSHVYWYRQLPEEGLKFMVYLQKENIIDESGMPKERFSAEFPKEGPSILRIQQVVRGDSAAYFCASSLNREEAFFGQGTRLTVV.

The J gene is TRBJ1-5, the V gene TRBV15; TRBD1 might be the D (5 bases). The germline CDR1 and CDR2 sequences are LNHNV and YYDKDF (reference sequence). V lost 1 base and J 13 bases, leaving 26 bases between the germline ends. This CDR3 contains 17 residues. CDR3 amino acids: CATSRVGQGKSPSRQHF. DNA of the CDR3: TGTGCCACCAGCAGAGTCGGCCAGGGTAAGTCTCCATCGCGGCAGCATTTT.

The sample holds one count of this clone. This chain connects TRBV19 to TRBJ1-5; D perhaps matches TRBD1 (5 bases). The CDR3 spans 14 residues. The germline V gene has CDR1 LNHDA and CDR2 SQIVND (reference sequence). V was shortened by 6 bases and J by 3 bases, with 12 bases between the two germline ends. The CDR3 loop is CASRSGGFNQPQHF. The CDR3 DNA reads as TGTGCCAGTAGATCCGGGGGGTTCAATCAGCCCCAGCATTTT.

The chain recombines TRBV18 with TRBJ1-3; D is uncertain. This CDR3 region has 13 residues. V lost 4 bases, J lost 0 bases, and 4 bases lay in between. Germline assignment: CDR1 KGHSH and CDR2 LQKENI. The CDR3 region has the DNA TGTGCCAGCTCACGGGGCTCTGGAAACACCATATATTTT. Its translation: CASSRGSGNTIYF.

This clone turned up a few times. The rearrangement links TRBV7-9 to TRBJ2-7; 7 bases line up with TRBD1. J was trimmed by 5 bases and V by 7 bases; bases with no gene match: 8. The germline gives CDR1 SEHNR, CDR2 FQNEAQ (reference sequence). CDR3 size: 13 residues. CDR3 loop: CASTRGTVNEQYF. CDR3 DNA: TGTGCCAGCACCCGAGGGACAGTAAACGAGCAGTACTTC.

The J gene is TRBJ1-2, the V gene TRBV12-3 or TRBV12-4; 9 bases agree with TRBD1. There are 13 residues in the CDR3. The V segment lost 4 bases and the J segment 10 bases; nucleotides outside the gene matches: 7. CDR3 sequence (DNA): TGTGCCAGCAGTTCCGGGACAGGGATGACCTACACCTTC. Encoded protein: CASSSGTGMTYTF.

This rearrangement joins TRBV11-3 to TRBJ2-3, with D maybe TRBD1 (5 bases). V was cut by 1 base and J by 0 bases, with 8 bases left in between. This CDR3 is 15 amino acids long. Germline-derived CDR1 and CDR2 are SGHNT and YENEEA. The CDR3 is CASSLGQQSTDTQYF. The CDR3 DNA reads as TGTGCCAGCAGCTTAGGACAGCAAAGCACAGATACGCAGTATTTT.